This note documents a single T cell receptor beta chain sequence. Trimming shortened V by 3 bases and J by 5 bases, and 8 bases separated the two germline ends. The CDR3 is 12 residues long. Germline V CDR1 and CDR2: SNHLY, FYNNEI. This sample is part of a study of blood T cell repertoires in COVID-19. Study at large: T cells, B-cell-depleted T cells, or PBMCs provided the cDNA or gDNA that served as material.

Per the original methods: Nucleated cell counts were estimated from reference gene primer amplification. Method: immunoSEQ multiplex PCR; TCRdb's copy keeps in-frame clones and lacks some. V, J and clone size are those of that table, while D and trimming were read from the DNA. This table has roughly 330,000 clones, about nine tenths appearing once. Recovered participants had two consecutive negative NP/OP PCR tests, healthcare professional clearance, or symptom resolution. Sequenced input: PBMCs or T cells enriched from blood (not recorded which). This rearrangement joins TRBV2 to TRBJ2-7; D gene ambiguous. This receptor was obtained from a woman younger than 30 who had recovered from COVID-19. CDR3 DNA sequence: TGTGCCAGCAGTGACCCTCTCGACGAGCAGTACTTC. Protein: CASSDPLDEQYF.